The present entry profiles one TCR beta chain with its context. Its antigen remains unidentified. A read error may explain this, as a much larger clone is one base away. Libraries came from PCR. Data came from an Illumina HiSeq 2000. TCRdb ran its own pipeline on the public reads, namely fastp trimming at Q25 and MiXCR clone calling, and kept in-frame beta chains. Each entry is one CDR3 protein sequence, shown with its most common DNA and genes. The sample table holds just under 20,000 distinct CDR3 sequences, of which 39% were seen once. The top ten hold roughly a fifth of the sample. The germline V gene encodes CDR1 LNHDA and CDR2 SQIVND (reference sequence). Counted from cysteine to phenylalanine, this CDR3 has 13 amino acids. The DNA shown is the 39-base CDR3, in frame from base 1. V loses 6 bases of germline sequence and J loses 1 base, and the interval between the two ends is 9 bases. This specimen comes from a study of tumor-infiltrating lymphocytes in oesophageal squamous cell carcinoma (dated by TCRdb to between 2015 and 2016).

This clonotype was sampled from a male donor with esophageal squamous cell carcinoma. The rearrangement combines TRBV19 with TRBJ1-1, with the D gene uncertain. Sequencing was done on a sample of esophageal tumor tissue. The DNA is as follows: TGTGCCAGTAGGACGGCGGGGAACACTGAAGCTTTCTTT. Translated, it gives CASRTAGNTEAFF.